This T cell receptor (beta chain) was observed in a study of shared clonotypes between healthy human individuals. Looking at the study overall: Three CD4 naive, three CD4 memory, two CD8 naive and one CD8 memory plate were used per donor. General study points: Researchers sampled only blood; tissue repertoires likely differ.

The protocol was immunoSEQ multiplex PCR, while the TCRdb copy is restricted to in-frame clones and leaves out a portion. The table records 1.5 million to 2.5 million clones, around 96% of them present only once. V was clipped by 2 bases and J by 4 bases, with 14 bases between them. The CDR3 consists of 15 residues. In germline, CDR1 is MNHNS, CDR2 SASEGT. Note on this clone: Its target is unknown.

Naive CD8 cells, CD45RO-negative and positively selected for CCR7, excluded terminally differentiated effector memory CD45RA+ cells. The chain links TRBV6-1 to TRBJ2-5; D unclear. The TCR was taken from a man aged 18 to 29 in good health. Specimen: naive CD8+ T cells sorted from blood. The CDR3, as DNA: TGTGCCAGCAGTGAAACCTTCTGGTCGGCAGAGACCCAGTACTTC. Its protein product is CASSETFWSAETQYF.